One T cell receptor beta chain is described in this entry. The CDR3 length is 18 residues. From germline, CDR1 is SGHNT and CDR2 YENEEA. The trim removed 5 bases at V and 6 bases at J, leaving 20 bases unmatched. The sample originates from a study of cytotoxic CD8 clonotypes in ibrutinib-treated CLL. Looking at the study overall: Productive templates per sample averaged roughly 260,000; productive rearrangements, 75,000 to 100,000.

PBMCs were cryopreserved, and 1.5 to 2.5 micrograms of genomic DNA from them went into TCR beta libraries. Investigators sought sequencing depths of between 1 in 200,000 and 1 in 1 million T cells. Clones were sequenced by immunoSEQ multiplex PCR, and TCRdb holds only the in-frame ones, with some missing. Of almost 85,000 clones in the sample, about 82% are singletons; the top ten hold under 7%. This TCR came from a human donor with chronic lymphocytic leukemia. Material: PBMCs, obtained before ibrutinib treatment. The chain is built from TRBV11-3 and TRBJ2-5; 8 bases agree with TRBD2. CDR3 residues: CASSPKYSGSGKRKTQYF. For the CDR3, the DNA is TGTGCCAGCAGCCCAAAATACAGCGGGAGCGGAAAACGGAAGACCCAGTACTTC.